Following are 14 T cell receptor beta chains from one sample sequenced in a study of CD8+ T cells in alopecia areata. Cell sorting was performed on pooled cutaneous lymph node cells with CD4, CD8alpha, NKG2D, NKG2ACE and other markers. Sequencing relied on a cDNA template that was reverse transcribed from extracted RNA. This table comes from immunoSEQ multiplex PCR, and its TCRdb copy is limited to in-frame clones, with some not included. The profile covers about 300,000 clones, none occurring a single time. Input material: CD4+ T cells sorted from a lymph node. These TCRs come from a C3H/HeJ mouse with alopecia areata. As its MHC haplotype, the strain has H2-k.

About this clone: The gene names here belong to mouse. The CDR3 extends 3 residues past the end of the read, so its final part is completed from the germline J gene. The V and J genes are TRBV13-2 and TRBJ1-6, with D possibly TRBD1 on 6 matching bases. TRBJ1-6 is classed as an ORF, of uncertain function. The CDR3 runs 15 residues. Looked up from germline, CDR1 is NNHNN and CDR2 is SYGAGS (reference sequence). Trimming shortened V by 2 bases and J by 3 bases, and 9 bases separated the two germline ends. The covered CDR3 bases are TGTGCCAGCGGTGAGACCAGGGGCTATAATTCGCCC. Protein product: CASGETRGYNSP. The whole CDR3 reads CASGETRGYNSPLYF.

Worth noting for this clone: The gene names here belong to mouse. CDR3 in amino acids: CAWSSGQPQDTQYF. CDR3 bases read: TGTGCCTGGAGTTCGGGACAGCCCCAAGAC. V gene TRBV31 combines with J gene TRBJ2-5; 7 bases map to TRBD1. Read coverage stops 4 residues before the CDR3 terminus; the germline J gene supplies the remainder. CDR3 size: 14 residues. Germline CDR1 and CDR2: GKSSPN and SITVG. J was trimmed by 2 bases and V by 2 bases; bases with no gene match: 4.

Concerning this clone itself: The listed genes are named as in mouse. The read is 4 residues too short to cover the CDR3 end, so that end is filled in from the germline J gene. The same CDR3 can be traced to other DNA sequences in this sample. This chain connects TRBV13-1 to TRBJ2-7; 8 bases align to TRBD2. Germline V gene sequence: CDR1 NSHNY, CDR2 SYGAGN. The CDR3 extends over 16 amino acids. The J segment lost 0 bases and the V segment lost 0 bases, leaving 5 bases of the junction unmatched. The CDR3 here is CASSDALGGSSYEQYF. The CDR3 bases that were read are TGTGCCAGCAGTGATGCGCTGGGGGGAAGCTCCTAT.

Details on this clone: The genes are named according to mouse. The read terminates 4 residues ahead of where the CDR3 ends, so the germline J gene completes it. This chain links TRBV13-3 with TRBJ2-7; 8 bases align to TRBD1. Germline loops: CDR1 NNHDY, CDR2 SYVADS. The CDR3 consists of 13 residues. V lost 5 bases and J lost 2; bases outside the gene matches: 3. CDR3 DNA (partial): TGTGCCAGCAGCCCCAGGGGGCCCTAT. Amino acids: CASSPRGPY. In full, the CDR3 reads CASSPRGPYEQYF.

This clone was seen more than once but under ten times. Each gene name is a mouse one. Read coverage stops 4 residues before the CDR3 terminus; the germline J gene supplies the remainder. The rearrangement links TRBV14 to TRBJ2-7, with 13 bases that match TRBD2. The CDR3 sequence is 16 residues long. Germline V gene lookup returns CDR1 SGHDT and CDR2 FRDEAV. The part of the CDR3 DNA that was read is TGTGCCAGCAGTTTTTATACCGGGACTGGGGGGGAT. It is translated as CASSFYTGTGGD. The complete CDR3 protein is CASSFYTGTGGDEQYF.

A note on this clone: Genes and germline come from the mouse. CDR3 DNA, as far as it was read: TGTGCCAGCAGTTCCGGACAGGGGGCGTTTGCT. This translates into CASSSGQGAFA. In full, the CDR3 reads CASSSGQGAFAEQFF. The rearrangement links TRBV19 to TRBJ2-1, with TRBD1 matching 11 bases. The read ends 4 residues early relative to the CDR3; the germline J gene fills the gap. The CDR3 contains 15 residues. Germline assignment: CDR1 FNHDT and CDR2 SITEND (reference sequence). J was trimmed by 6 bases and V by 4 bases; bases with no gene match: 6.

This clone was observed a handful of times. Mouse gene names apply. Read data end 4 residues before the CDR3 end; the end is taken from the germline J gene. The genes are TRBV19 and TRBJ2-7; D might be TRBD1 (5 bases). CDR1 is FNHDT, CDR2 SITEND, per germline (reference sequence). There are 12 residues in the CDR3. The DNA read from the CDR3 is TGTGCCAGCACCCCGAACAGGTAT. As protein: CASTPNRY. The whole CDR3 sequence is CASTPNRYEQYF.

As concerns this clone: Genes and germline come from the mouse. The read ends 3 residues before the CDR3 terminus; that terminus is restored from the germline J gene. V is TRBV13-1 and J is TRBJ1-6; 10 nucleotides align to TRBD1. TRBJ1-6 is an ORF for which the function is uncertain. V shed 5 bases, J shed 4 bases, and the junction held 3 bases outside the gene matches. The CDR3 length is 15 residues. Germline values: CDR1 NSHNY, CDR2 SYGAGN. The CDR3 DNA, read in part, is TGTGCCAGCAGGGGGACAGGGGCATATAATTCGCCC. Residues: CASRGTGAYNSP. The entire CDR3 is CASRGTGAYNSPLYF.

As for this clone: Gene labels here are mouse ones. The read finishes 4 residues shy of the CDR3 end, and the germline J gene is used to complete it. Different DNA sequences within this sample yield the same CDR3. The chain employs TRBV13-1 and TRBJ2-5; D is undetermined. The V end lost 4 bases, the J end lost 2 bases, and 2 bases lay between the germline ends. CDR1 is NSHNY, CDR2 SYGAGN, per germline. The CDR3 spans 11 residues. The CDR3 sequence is CASSLQDTQYF. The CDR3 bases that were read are TGTGCCAGCAGTCTCCAAGAC.

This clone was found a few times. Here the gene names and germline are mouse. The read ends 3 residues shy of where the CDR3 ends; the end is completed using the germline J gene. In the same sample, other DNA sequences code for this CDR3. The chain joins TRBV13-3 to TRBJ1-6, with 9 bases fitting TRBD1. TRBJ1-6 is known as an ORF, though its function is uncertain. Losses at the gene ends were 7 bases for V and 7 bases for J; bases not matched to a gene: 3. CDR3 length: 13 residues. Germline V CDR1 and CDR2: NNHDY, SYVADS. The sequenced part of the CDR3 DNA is TGTGCCAGCCGGGACAGGGACAATTCGCCC. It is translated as CASRDRDNSP. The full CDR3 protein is CASRDRDNSPLYF.

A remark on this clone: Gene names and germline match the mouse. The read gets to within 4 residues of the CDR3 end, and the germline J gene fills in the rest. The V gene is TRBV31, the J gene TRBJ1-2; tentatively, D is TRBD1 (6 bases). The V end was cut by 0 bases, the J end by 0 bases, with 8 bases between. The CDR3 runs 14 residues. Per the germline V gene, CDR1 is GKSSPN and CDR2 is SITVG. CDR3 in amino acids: CAWSLGAANSDYTF. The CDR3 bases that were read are TGTGCCTGGAGTCTGGGGGCGGCAAACTCC.

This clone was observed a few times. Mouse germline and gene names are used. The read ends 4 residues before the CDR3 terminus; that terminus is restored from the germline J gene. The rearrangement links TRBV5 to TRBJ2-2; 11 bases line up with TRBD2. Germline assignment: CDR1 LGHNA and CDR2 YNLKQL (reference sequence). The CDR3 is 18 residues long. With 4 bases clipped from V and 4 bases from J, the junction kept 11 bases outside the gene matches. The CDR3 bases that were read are TGTGCCAGCAGCCCCTCCCTCCGGGACTGGGGGCCCACCGGG. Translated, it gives CASSPSLRDWGPTG. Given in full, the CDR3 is CASSPSLRDWGPTGQLYF.

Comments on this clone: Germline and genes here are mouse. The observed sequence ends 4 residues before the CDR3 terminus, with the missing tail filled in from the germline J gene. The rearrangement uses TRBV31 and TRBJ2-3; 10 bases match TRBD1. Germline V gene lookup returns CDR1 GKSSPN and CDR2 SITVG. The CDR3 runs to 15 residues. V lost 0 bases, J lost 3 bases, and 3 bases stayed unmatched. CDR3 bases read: TGTGCCTGGAGTCTCCCGACAGGGGGCGCAGAA. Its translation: CAWSLPTGGAE. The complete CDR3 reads CAWSLPTGGAETLYF.

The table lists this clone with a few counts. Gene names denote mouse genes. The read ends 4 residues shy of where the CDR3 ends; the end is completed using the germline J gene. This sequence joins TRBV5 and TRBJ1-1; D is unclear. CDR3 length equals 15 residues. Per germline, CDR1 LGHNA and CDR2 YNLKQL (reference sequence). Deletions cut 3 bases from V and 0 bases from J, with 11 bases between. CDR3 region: CASSQSRAANTEVFF. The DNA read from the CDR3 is TGTGCCAGCAGCCAGTCCCGCGCAGCAAACACA.